This TCR beta chain was obtained from a study of blood T cell repertoires in COVID-19 (TCRdb year 2020). Regarding the research as a whole: Collaborator samples came from the United States, Italy and Spain and covered acute and convalescent phases of COVID-19. The material from the prospective study consisted of cDNA or gDNA derived from T cells, B-cell-depleted T cells, or PBMCs. Deeply sampled blood TCRbeta repertoires from subjects exposed to, actively infected with, or recovered from COVID-19 were included in the dataset. The repertoires were released in a freely available public database meant as a resource for research on the immune response to SARS-CoV-2. Samples were obtained from the ongoing ImmuneRACE study (first 160 participants) and from some 1,200 subjects provided by 6 global collaborators. Sample metadata almost always included a de-identified subject ID, COVID-19 status, age in years and sex. HLA class I and class II types, where available, came from metadata supplied by the sample provider rather than from assay-based typing.

Details on this clone: The antigen it binds to is not known. It has no much larger one-base neighbor in the sample; base qualities were not kept.

The immunoSEQ Assay, a bias-controlled multiplex PCR, was used to amplify TCRbeta CDR3 regions from genomic DNA. The published analysis was carried out like this. The number of nucleated cells in each sample was estimated by amplification of reference gene primers within the assay. Sequence reads were collapsed and filtered to measure the absolute abundance of every unique TCRbeta CDR3 rearrangement. For each sample, productive Simpson clonality was calculated as the square root of Simpson's diversity index over productive rearrangements. Entries here come from immuneACCESS through TCRdb and include only in-frame sequences with V and J called. Some clones fail to appear in such tables; in the studies checked, an unresolved V gene covers under half of the shortfall, and the cause of the remainder is unknown. The DNA was the basis for D and trimming; V, J and clone size are from that table. Here the sample has approximately 120,000 clones; 84% occur a single time. Less than 8% of the sample lies in the top ten.

Collaborating institutions collected whole blood in K2EDTA tubes following their own protocols. Collaborator samples were shipped for TCRbeta analysis as frozen whole blood, isolated PBMCs, or DNA extracted from either sample type. The paper's findings and limits, for the study overall: The quantity of clinical and demographic metadata differed by source and by participant and was supplied without curation.

V drops 5 bases and J drops 9 bases, leaving 7 bases in between. Measured from the cysteine to the phenylalanine, the CDR3 is 11 residues long. Only the CDR3 part of the read is kept: 33 bases, read in frame from the first base. CDR1 and CDR2, per the germline V gene, are KGHDR and SFDVKD. Sample: peripheral blood. The sequence was collected from an elderly woman with active or convalescent COVID-19. This receptor chain uses TRBV24-1 and TRBJ2-1; there is no confident call for the D gene. The DNA is as follows: TGTGCCACCAGTGGCGCTACTGAGCAGTTCTTC. Protein translation: CATSGATEQFF.